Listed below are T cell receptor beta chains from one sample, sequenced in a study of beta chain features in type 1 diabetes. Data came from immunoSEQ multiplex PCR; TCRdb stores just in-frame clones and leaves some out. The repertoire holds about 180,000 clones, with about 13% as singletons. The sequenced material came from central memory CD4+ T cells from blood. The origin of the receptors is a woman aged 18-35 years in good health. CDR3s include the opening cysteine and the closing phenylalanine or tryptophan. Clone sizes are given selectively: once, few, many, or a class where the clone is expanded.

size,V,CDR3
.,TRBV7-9,CASSFSASGSREQYF
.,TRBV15,CATSRDRVGFSF
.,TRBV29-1,CSVIPGGVTDTQYF
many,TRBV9,CASSVGLAGPTWDEQFF
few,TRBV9,CASSVGSNSYNEQFF
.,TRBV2,CASSIGRGDGYTF
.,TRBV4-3,CASSQGPPSASYEQYF
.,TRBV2,CASSQDGDNQPQHF
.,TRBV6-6,CASSYGGNYGYTF
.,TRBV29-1,CSVELNTQYF
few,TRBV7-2,CASSSPRGNNEQFF
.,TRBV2,CAEGTSGRAGQFF
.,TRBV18,CASSPLGTGRRSYEQYF
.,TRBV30,CAWSVASAYGYTF
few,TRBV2,CASSEEGNQPQHF
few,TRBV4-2,CASSQEEVAYEQYF
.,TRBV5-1,CASSSYGDSYNEQFF
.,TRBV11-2,CASTEGANTEAFF
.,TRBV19,CASSIVPSANEQFF